This T cell receptor (beta chain) was profiled in a study of cytomegalovirus exposure and HLA in healthy donors (dated by TCRdb to between 2016 and 2019). Background for the entire study: An earlier analysis of 550 to 700 of the donors reported more than 250 Gb of sequence data and 117 million unique TCR beta sequences from 150 million to 200 million T cells. An early release that covered fewer than 800 HLA-typed donors contained approximately 300 gigabases of sequencing data and roughly 84 million unique TCR sequences. The genetic ancestry cluster associated with self-reported Caucasian donors included 80% to 90% of the approximately 410 genotyped donors. The study aimed to test whether signatures of past pathogen exposure could be identified by cataloging public T cell receptors. Using immunosequencing, the study profiled T cell repertoires from around 670 subjects and related those repertoires to cytomegalovirus serostatus. In addition to the first cohort of 650 to 800 subjects, a separate validation cohort of approximately 110 different subjects was used. To predict cytomegalovirus infection status, the study brought together high-throughput TCR immunosequencing, statistical association of individual TCRs with disease status, and machine learning. A later analysis re-analyzed previously published TCR beta repertoires from roughly 630 donors and added high-resolution HLA genotyping to study TCR occurrence patterns. Rather than drawing on any new phenotypic data, the later analysis identified candidate immune exposures from TCR beta sequences and the way those sequences occurred across donors. To decide whether each TCR beta V gene segment behaved as functional or pseudogenic, an earlier analysis of 587 of the donors relied on high-throughput TCR beta sequencing. Donor age, sex, ethnicity and CMV serostatus were compiled together with the repertoire data. Genome-wide SNP genotypes for about 60% of the 666 donors were used in a later genetic analysis, which treated that subset as a discovery cohort. All discovery cohort repertoires had been generated using a single sequencing platform. Both class I and class II loci were covered by HLA typing, at four-digit resolution. Typing coverage differed by locus: A, B, C, DRB1 and DQB1 were typed in about 629-630 donors, DQA1 in roughly 500, DPA1 in 600 to 610, and DPB1 in just under 480. Several DR-DQ haplotypes were handled as single units for association and clustering, since linkage in the cohort was strong. Across 300 to 400 genotyped donors of the cohort, an average of about 240,000 unique TCR beta nucleotide sequences per donor were sequenced, and 15% to 20% of those sequences were non-productive.

The full study reports these points: In a later analysis, some 17,000 TCR beta sequences were associated with specific HLA alleles at a false discovery rate of 0.05. A later analysis found that TCR association rates varied across HLA loci, with DRB1 alleles showing the most associated TCRs and HLA-C alleles the fewest. While some public TCRs were present in many individuals, most TCR sequences turned up only very rarely across donors. An earlier analysis of approximately 540 of the donors showed that most TCR beta V segments appeared in productive rearrangements either about 87% or about 30% of the time, which broadly matched IMGT annotations. Compared with equally common non-associated chains, HLA-associated TCR beta chains in a later analysis were more clonally expanded and had lower generation probabilities. Correlated functional status among segregating V segments might be attributable to linkage disequilibrium, but an unknown experimental factor could not be ruled out. Only TCR beta chains were sequenced in this cohort, and the absence of alpha or paired-chain data limited detectable features. A later genetic analysis reported fewer N-insertions in productive TCRs among donors in an Asian-associated ancestry cluster than the roughly 720-donor mean. Because counts were too low, about 15 rarely observed V segments, including chromosome 9 orphons, were left out of the earlier analysis of 587 of the donors. In a later analysis, most CMV-associated TCR beta chains were found to appear HLA-restricted, with HLA associations seemingly driven largely by CMV exposure. Because the 87-base-pair reads could not distinguish some IMGT-functional V segments, including TRBV6-2 and TRBV6-3, those segments were excluded. Presence/absence analyses assumed roughly uniform sequencing depth across donors, an assumption that may not hold. A total of roughly 160 TCR beta chains were listed by the study as associated with cytomegalovirus. The only immune exposure information available for the cohort was CMV serostatus. A further reported finding was that TCR beta sequences accurately predicted the HLA-A and HLA-B alleles for most subjects in the first cohort. Assigning TCR associations to individual alleles was difficult when HLA alleles, especially DR and DQ, strongly co-occurred. The authors suggested that the approach could potentially be generalized to other disease states and immunological phenotypes. Because HLA typing was unavailable for some donors at each locus, only the typed subset was used in association tests. A cluster of highly shared sequence variants was judged likely to represent a technical artifact of the sequencing pipeline. In a later analysis, several top co-occurrence clusters were reported to appear linked to parvovirus B19, influenza, CMV and Epstein-Barr virus. An association between a missense DCLRE1C variant and V-gene and J-gene trimming of TCR beta chains was found in a later genetic analysis and replicated in an independent cohort. Cytomegalovirus status was reported to be diagnosed by the classifier with high specificity and sensitivity in both the original and validation cohorts. A few of the identified cytomegalovirus-associated TCR beta chains were confirmed in vitro to be specific for cytomegalovirus antigens.

Library preparation employed the immunoSEQ multiplex PCR assay. The multiplex PCR relied on a mix of 60 forward primers for TCR Vbeta segments and 13 reverse primers for TCR Jbeta segments. A multiplex PCR assay on genomic DNA amplified the CDR3 region of rearranged TCR beta genes. The amplified TCR beta libraries were sequenced on the Illumina HiSeq System as 87-base-pair reads. The authors processed their data as follows. Across the 600 to 700 repertoires, a later analysis counted tens of millions of unique TCR beta chains, around 11 million of which were shared by at least two donors. Raw reads were error-corrected and collapsed into unique sequences by a nearest-neighbor algorithm in which closely related sequences were merged to remove PCR and sequencing errors. Alignment of CDR3 sequences to IMGT reference sequences was used to assign V, D and J gene segments. Each retained sequence needed at least a six-nucleotide match to both a V gene segment and a J gene segment. A rearrangement was called productive if the CDR3 had no stop codons and remained in frame with V and J, and every other rearrangement was called non-productive. Following IMGT convention, CDR3 was defined as the stretch from the second conserved V-encoded cysteine up to the conserved J-encoded phenylalanine. In an earlier analysis of roughly 580 of the donors, sequences lacking an unambiguous match to a single V gene segment were excluded. In an earlier analysis of more than 500 of the donors, a V segment was called functional when productive rearrangements were above 56.7%, and segregating when the standard deviation between donors exceeded 5%. A statistical classification framework was built to diagnose cytomegalovirus status from the catalog of TCR beta chain sequences. In a later analysis, TCR nucleotide sequences were compared against IMGT/GENE-DB human TR gene sequences so that V and J genes could be assigned. Using the TCRdist pipeline, a later analysis assigned CDR3 sequences along with most-parsimonious VDJ recombination scenarios. In a later analysis, each TCR beta chain was defined by its CDR3 amino acid sequence together with its V-gene family, and reads lacking a unique V-gene family were excluded. To address suspected cross-contamination and a sequencing artifact, a later analysis removed over 500 highly shared, low-generation-probability nucleotide sequences. In a later analysis, a clonal expansion index was calculated for each public chain from normalized within-repertoire ranks of inferred template counts. A later analysis computed generation probabilities with a VDJ recombination model fitted to out-of-frame rearrangements, and checked the results against IGoR. A later analysis scored TCR-TCR, TCR-HLA and TCR-CMV co-occurrence with hypergeometric tests, applying a repertoire-size bias correction to TCR pairs. In a later analysis, false discovery rates were estimated by permuting HLA or CMV assignments 20 times. In a later analysis, co-occurring TCRs were grouped using DBSCAN, and TCRdist sequence similarity was added for clustering within HLA-allele-positive subsets. Repertoires with fewer than 30,000 or more than 120,000 public chains were left out of co-occurrence clustering, as were roughly five repertoires with anomalous nucleotide sharing. As stored in TCRdb, this immuneACCESS dataset retains in-frame rearrangements with V and J assigned. A fraction of the clones does not appear; measured against another copy, unresolved V genes explain less than half of the discrepancy, and the remainder lacks a known reason. Clone size and the V and J calls come from that table; the DNA yielded D and trimming. Present in this sample are over 100,000 clones, about four fifths of which were seen just once. Jointly, the top ten make up just under 3% of the sample.

In total, 500 to 700 healthy bone marrow donors made up the cohort. At the time of sampling, all cohort members were nominally healthy, though unrecorded immune exposures were likely present. The donor tested CMV seropositive, placing the donor among the 310 or so seropositive members of the cohort. Every donor gave a peripheral blood sample, and the peripheral blood mononuclear cells from that sample were used for TCR beta sequencing. The Qiagen DNeasy Blood Extraction Kit was used to extract genomic DNA from the blood cell samples. Details on this clone: Its antigen is unknown. Nothing much larger sits one base from this clone, and base qualities are not available.

Between the V and J ends, shortened by 3 bases and 7 bases respectively, the junction contains 15 bases. CDR1 and CDR2 were assigned from the germline V gene as MDHEN and SYDVKM. The CDR3 measures 14 amino acids from cysteine to phenylalanine. The retained sequence is limited to the CDR3, 42 bases, with the frame set at the first base. This sequence was found in a young woman in good health and CMV-seropositive. The rearranged segments are TRBV28 and TRBJ1-2; possibly the D gene is TRBD1, per 5 matching bases. The sample taken for sequencing was PBMCs. The CDR3 sequence is CASSFSGDGSGYTF. The DNA sequence is as follows: TGTGCCAGCAGTTTCAGCGGGGACGGGAGTGGCTACACCTTC.